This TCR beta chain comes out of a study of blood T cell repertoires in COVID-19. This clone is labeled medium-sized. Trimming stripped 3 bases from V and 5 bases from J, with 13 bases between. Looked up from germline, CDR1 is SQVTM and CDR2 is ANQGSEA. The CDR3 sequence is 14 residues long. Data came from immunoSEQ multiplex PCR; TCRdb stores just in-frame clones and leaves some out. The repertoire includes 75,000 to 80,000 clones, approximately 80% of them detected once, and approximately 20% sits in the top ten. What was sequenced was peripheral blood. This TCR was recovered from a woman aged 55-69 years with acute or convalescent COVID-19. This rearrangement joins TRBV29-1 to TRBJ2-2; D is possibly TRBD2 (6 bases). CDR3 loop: CSVEFFRGTGELFF. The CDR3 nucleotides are TGCAGCGTTGAGTTTTTTCGGGGGACCGGGGAGCTGTTTTTT.